This T cell receptor (beta chain) stems from a study of T cells in localized non-small cell lung cancer (dated by TCRdb to 2018 to 2021). Turning to the overall study: T cell repertoires of about 240 early-stage NSCLC patients were analyzed, with tumors being compared against uninvolved tumor-adjacent lungs. A mean age of around 69 years was recorded for the NSCLC patients, of whom 129 were male and 107 were female. The cohort consisted of around 250 treatment-naive NSCLC patients whose localized lung tumors had been resected. Paper-wide results and their limitations: Since the design was exploratory, TCR variables were selected using unadjusted p-values with no false-discovery rate correction. A median of roughly 60 of the top 100 tumor clones were detected in paired uninvolved adjacent lung, and around 30 of these tumor clones were also found among the top 100 clones of the paired uninvolved adjacent lung. Uninvolved tumor-adjacent lung showed the highest T cell clonality, higher than tumor, which suggests more focused antigenic responses in the uninvolved tumor-adjacent lung. Because multi-region tumor sequencing was not performed, intratumor heterogeneity could not be ruled out. Higher blood T cell density associated with longer overall survival, while higher adjacent-lung clonality associated with shorter survival.

V sheds 5 bases and J sheds 0 bases, leaving 8 bases between their ends. The germline V gene encodes CDR1 GTSNPN and CDR2 SVGIG (reference sequence). From cysteine to phenylalanine, the CDR3 is 14 amino acids long. The retained sequence is limited to the CDR3, 42 bases, with the frame set at the first base. Worth noting for this clone: It lacks a known antigen. No qualities accompany the bases; no much larger clone lies one base away.

TCR beta CDR3 regions were sequenced from DNA using the immunoSEQ Assay. Per the original workflow: To compute T cell density, TCR beta template counts were normalized to usable DNA, which was estimated by amplifying housekeeping genes. Richness was estimated with the preseqR package, extrapolating to 400,000 templates for PBMC samples and 120,000 templates for tissue samples. Clonality was defined as one minus Pielou's evenness. To identify tissue-enriched TCRs, differential abundance testing was run on productive amino-acid clonotypes with a minimum total count of 5 and an alpha of 0.1. The Jaccard Index and the Morisita Overlap Index were used to measure how much the repertoires overlapped between compartments. GLIPH grouped TCR beta CDR3s together with public tetramer-defined viral CDR3s, and a viral motif had to include at least three viral sequences and show V-gene enrichment. TCRdb mirrors the immuneACCESS table, restricted to in-frame sequences. Some clones are absent from its copies; in checked studies, under half trace to an unresolved V gene, and the reason for the others is unknown. V and J calls and clone size are copied from that table; D and trimming were computed from the DNA. This sample gives roughly 40,000 clones in total; around 87% of them show up just once. The ten largest clones take up about 3.5% of the sample.

At diagnosis, peripheral blood, uninvolved tumor-adjacent lung and tumor were collected and were preserved as a mix of fresh-frozen and FFPE material. For TCR repertoire profiling, blood samples were analyzed in the form of peripheral blood mononuclear cells. The receptor comes from a man between 18 and 55 years old with stage I lung adenocarcinoma. This sample comprised peripheral blood, obtained before any cancer treatment. Recombination connected TRBV30 to TRBJ2-6; possibly the D gene is TRBD1, per 5 matching bases. The CDR3 region: CAWDRSSGANVLTF. The DNA sequence is TGTGCCTGGGACAGAAGCTCTGGGGCCAACGTCCTGACTTTC.